The entry below describes one T cell receptor (beta chain). The CDR3 has 17 amino acids. The germline V gene encodes CDR1 KGHSH and CDR2 LQKENI. The germline V and J ends were trimmed by 6 bases and 1 base, with 19 bases remaining between them. In the source study's methods: Reference gene primer amplification gave estimated nucleated cell counts. Here immunoSEQ multiplex PCR was the method, and the copy in TCRdb shows in-frame clones only, minus some. The V and J calls and the clone size are those of that table, but D and trimming were determined from the DNA. Found here are about 150,000 clones, more than 75% of them singletons; the top ten hold approximately 6%. The data stem from a study of blood T cell repertoires in COVID-19. On the study more broadly: Researchers got acute and convalescent COVID-19 samples from the United States, Italy and Spain.

This sequence joins TRBV18 and TRBJ2-1, with TRBD1 as a possible D gene (7 bases). The clonotype comes from a woman aged 50 to 65 who had recovered from COVID-19. Sequenced sample: PBMCs or T cells enriched from blood (not recorded which). CDR3 region: CASSHRGTVSSYNEQFF. Here the CDR3 DNA reads TGTGCCAGCTCTCATCGGGGGACAGTGTCATCCTACAATGAGCAGTTCTTC.